This T cell receptor beta chain comes out of a study of T cell responses to AZD1222 COVID-19 vaccine. About this clone: The target antigen is unknown.

The assay was immunoSEQ multiplex PCR, and TCRdb's table has in-frame clones only and misses some. The top ten clones hold about 15% of a sample with 100,000 to 110,000 clones, approximately 87% of them seen once. The CDR3 consists of 18 residues. Germline V gives CDR1 MNHNS, CDR2 SASEGT. After removal of 4 bases from V and 7 bases from J, the junction contained 14 bases not matched to a gene. Study-wide results and limits: After the peak T cell response, and only then, were repertoires sampled.

V usage is TRBV6-1 and J usage is TRBJ1-6; 9 bases match TRBD1. The receptor was derived from an adult in good health. Source: peripheral blood, taken on day 0 of AZD1222 vaccination. DNA for the CDR3: TGTGCCAGCAGTGGGGCCGGGGGGACAGGGCTGGGGAATTCACCCCTCCACTTT. Its translation is CASSGAGGTGLGNSPLHF.